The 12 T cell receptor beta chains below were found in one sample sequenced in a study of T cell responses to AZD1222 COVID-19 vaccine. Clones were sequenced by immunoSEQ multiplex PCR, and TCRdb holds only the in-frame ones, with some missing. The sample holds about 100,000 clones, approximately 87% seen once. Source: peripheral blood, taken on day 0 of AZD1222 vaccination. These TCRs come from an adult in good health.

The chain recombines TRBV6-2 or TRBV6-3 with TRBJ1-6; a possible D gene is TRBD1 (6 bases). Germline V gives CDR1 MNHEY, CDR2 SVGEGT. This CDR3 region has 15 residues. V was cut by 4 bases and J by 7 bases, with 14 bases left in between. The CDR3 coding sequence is TGTGCCAGCAGTTCACAGGGAAGGCTAAATTCACCCCTCCACTTT. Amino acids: CASSSQGRLNSPLHF.

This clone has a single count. The CDR3 DNA sequence: TGTGCCAGTCGGGGTAGGGGCGAGCAGTACTTC. Translating gives CASRGRGEQYF. The rearrangement joins TRBV19 to TRBJ2-7; tentatively, D is TRBD1 or TRBD2 (5 bases each). CDR3 length: 11 residues. Germline V gives CDR1 LNHDA, CDR2 SQIVND (reference sequence). Trimming cost V 8 bases and J 6 bases, with 11 bases left between them.

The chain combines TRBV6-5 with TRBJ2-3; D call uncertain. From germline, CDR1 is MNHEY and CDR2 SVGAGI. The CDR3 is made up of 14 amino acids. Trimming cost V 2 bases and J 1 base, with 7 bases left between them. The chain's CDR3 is CASSYGFRTDTQYF. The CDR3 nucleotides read TGTGCCAGCAGTTACGGGTTCCGCACAGATACGCAGTATTTT.

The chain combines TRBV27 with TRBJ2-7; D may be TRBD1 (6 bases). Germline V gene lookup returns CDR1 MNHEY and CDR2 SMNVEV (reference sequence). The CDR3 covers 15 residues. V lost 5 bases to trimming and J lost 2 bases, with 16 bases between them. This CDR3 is CASSPYSQGTYEQYF. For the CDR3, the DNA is TGTGCCAGCAGTCCCTACTCCCAGGGGACCTACGAGCAGTACTTC.

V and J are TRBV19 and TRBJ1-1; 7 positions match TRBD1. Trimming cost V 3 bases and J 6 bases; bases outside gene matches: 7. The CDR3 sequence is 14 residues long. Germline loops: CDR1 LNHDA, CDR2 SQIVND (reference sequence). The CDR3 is CASSIRRQGAEAFF. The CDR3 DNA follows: TGTGCCAGTAGTATTCGGAGGCAGGGGGCTGAAGCTTTCTTT.

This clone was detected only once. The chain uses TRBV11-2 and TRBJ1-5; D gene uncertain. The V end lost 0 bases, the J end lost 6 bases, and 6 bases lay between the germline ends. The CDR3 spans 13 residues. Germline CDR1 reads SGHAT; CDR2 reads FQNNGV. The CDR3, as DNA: TGTGCCAGCAGCTTAGAAGCGGGTCAGCCCCAGCATTTT. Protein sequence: CASSLEAGQPQHF.

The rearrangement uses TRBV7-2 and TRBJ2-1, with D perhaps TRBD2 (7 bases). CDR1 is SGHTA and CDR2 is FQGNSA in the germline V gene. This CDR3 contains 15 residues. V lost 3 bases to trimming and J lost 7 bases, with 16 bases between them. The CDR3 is CASSFNGGRGNEQFF. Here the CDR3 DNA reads TGTGCCAGCAGCTTTAACGGGGGGAGGGGGAATGAGCAGTTCTTC.

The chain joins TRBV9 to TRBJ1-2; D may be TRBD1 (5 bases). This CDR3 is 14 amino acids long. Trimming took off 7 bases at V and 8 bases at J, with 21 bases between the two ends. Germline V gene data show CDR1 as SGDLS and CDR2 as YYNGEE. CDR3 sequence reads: CASGRYPDKEGYTF. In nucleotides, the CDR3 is TGTGCCAGCGGGAGGTACCCGGACAAAGAAGGCTACACCTTC.

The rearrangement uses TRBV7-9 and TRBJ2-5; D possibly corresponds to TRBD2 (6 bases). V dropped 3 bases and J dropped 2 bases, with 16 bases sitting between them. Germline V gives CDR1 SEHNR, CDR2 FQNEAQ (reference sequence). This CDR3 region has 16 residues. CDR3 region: CASSFLPGAAQETQYF. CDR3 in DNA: TGTGCCAGCAGCTTCCTTCCGGGAGCGGCACAAGAGACCCAGTACTTC.

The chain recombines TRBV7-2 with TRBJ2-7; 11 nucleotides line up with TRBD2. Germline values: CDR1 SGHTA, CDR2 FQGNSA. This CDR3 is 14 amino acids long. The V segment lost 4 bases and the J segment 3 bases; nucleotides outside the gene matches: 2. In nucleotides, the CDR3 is TGTGCCAGCAGCTCTAGCGGGGGGTTCTACGAGCAGTACTTC. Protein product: CASSSSGGFYEQYF.

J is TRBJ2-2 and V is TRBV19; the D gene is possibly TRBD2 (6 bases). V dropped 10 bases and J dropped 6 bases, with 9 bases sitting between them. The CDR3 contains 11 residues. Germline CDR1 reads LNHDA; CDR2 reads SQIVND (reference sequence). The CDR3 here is CATQRAGELFF. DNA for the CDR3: TGTGCCACCCAGCGGGCCGGGGAGCTGTTTTTT.

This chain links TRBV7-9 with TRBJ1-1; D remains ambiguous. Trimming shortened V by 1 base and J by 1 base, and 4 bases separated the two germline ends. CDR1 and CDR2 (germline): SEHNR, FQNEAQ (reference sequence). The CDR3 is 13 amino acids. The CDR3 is CASSLDRNTEAFF. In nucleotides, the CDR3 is TGTGCCAGCAGCTTAGACAGGAACACTGAAGCTTTCTTT.